The 25 T cell receptor beta chains listed next were all sequenced from one sample in a study of blood T cells in healthy people across ages. A sample-barcoded 5' primer and a J-beta primer mix were used in a second PCR of about 7 to 12 cycles. In TCRdb, the 5' RACE reads were re-called with MiXCR into one record per CDR3 protein. This sample carries 1.5 million to 2 million distinct CDR3 sequences, roughly 32% of them seen once, and the ten largest clones take approximately 11%. Sequenced: blood. The origin of the receptors is a woman aged 30 to 39 in good health.

This clonotype has a count of ten or more. The rearrangement joins TRBV12-3 or TRBV12-4 to TRBJ2-3; D possibly matches TRBD1 or TRBD2 (5 bases each). V lost 6 bases and J lost 2, with 9 bases in between. CDR3 length: 13 amino acids. The CDR3: CASRTGPTDTQYF. CDR3 bases: TGTGCCAGCAGGACGGGACCCACAGATACGCAGTATTTT.

This clonotype has just a few counts. The chain uses TRBV7-9 and TRBJ2-7; 11 bases agree with TRBD2. This CDR3 region has 15 residues. V lost 1 base and J lost 4; bases outside the gene matches: 3. The germline V gene encodes CDR1 SEHNR and CDR2 FQNEAQ (reference sequence). This chain's CDR3 is CASSLDPSGRYEQYF. The CDR3 DNA is TGTGCCAGCAGCTTAGATCCTAGCGGGAGGTACGAGCAGTACTTC.

V usage is TRBV6-5 and J usage is TRBJ1-1; unclear D gene. V was pared by 2 bases and J by 3 bases, with 13 bases between. The CDR3 sequence is 15 residues long. Germline V gene sequence: CDR1 MNHEY, CDR2 SVGAGI. CDR3 sequence: CASSYRIPGDTEAFF. CDR3 bases: TGTGCCAGCAGTTACAGGATACCGGGAGACACTGAAGCTTTCTTT.

The CDR3 nucleotides are TGTGCCAGCAACGTGGGAGGGAGGGTCCCCTACAATGAGCAGTTCTTC. Protein sequence: CASNVGGRVPYNEQFF. The V call is TRBV2, the J call TRBJ2-1; 7 bases agree with TRBD2. The germline CDR1 and CDR2 sequences are SNHLY and FYNNEI. The V gene end was trimmed by 7 bases and the J gene end by 2 bases; junction bases not matched to a gene: 11. The CDR3 length is 16 residues.

The CDR3: CSAQGANYGYTF. For the CDR3, the DNA is TGCAGCGCCCAAGGAGCTAACTATGGCTACACCTTC. This chain links TRBV29-1 with TRBJ1-2; no reliable D call. The V end was cut by 7 bases, the J end by 0 bases, with 9 bases between. The germline V gene has CDR1 SQVTM and CDR2 ANQGSEA. This CDR3 is built from 12 residues.

Note on this clonotype: The junction departs from the called germline gene at one end, perhaps through a read error. The chain is built from TRBV27 and TRBJ2-7; either TRBD1 or TRBD2 may fit D (5 bases each). The CDR3 is 14 residues long. Germline CDR1 is MNHEY and CDR2 is SMNVEV (reference sequence). CDR3 nucleotide sequence: TGCGCCAGCTCCCCTGGGGGACGAGGCTACGAGCAGTACTTC. Translation gives CASSPGGRGYEQYF.

The chain has TRBV6-2 or TRBV6-3 and TRBJ2-5, with TRBD2 as a possible D gene (5 bases). Per the germline V gene, CDR1 is MNHEY and CDR2 is SVGEGT. V was trimmed by 2 bases and J by 5 bases, leaving 9 bases between them. CDR3 length: 13 amino acids. CDR3 in amino acids: CASSYGEKETQYF. CDR3 nucleotides: TGTGCCAGCAGTTACGGGGAGAAGGAGACCCAGTACTTC.

The J gene is TRBJ1-1, the V gene TRBV7-9; maybe TRBD1 (5 bases). The germline V and J ends were trimmed by 5 bases and 11 bases, with 18 bases remaining between them. CDR1 and CDR2 (germline): SEHNR, FQNEAQ (reference sequence). The CDR3 is made up of 13 amino acids. The CDR3 loop is CASSPGPTLYAFF. The CDR3 coding sequence is TGTGCCAGCAGCCCGGGACCGACTCTGTATGCTTTCTTT.

The J gene is TRBJ2-7, the V gene TRBV4-1, with 10 nucleotides matching TRBD2. V lost 4 bases to trimming and J lost 2 bases; unmatched junction nucleotides: 8. The CDR3 runs to 16 residues. The germline V gene has CDR1 MGHRA and CDR2 YSYEKL. The CDR3 reads CASSPTPLAGAYEQYF. The CDR3, as DNA: TGCGCCAGCAGCCCGACCCCTCTAGCGGGGGCCTACGAGCAGTACTTC.

The chain is built from TRBV20-1 and TRBJ2-7, with a tentative D call TRBD1 (5 bases). The V end lost 3 bases, the J end lost 1 base, and 13 bases lay between the germline ends. The CDR3 is 14 amino acids. Germline CDR1 and CDR2: DFQATT and SNEGSKA (reference sequence). CDR3 residues: CSASDDSRSYEQYF. The CDR3 DNA reads as TGCAGTGCTAGTGACGACAGCCGATCCTACGAGCAGTACTTC.

This clonotype has just a few counts. CDR3 DNA: TGTGCCAGCAGCCCCTCCCCCCTAGTGAGAGAAGGGGATACGCAGTATTTT. It encodes CASSPSPLVREGDTQYF. V usage is TRBV12-3 or TRBV12-4 and J usage is TRBJ2-3; D unresolved. V dropped 6 bases and J dropped 6 bases, with 25 bases sitting between them. The CDR3 has 17 residues.

This clonotype was counted only a few times. This sequence joins TRBV15 and TRBJ2-7; no clear D gene. CDR1 is LNHNV, CDR2 YYDKDF, per germline (reference sequence). The CDR3 is 15 amino acids. The V end was cut by 4 bases, the J end by 2 bases, with 15 bases between. The CDR3 DNA is TGTGCCACCAGCATGGTAGCTGAGGTCGCCTACGAGCAGTACTTC. Translated, it gives CATSMVAEVAYEQYF.

This clonotype appeared a single time. CDR3 DNA sequence: TGTGCCAGCAGCTTAACATGGGGGGAGGTGCTGTTTTTT. It specifies CASSLTWGEVLFF. V and J are TRBV7-3 and TRBJ2-2; a weak D match, TRBD2 (6 bases). Looked up from germline, CDR1 is SGHTA and CDR2 is FQGTGA. This CDR3 region has 13 residues. V was pared by 0 bases and J by 13 bases, with 12 bases between.

The genes are TRBV9 and TRBJ2-3, with D possibly matching TRBD2 (6 bases). The ends were cut back, 7 bases at V and 4 bases at J, with 13 bases in the middle. CDR3 length: 13 residues. Germline-derived CDR1 and CDR2 are SGDLS and YYNGEE. The CDR3 bases are TGTGCCAGCGTGCGGGATGGCGCAGATACGCAGTATTTT. It yields the protein CASVRDGADTQYF.

The chain joins TRBV2 to TRBJ2-4; 7 bases fit TRBD1. CDR3 length equals 16 residues. After removal of 6 bases from V and 5 bases from J, the junction contained 13 bases not matched to a gene. Looked up from germline, CDR1 is SNHLY and CDR2 is FYNNEI. The CDR3 DNA is TGTGCCAGCAGAAACCCGACAGGGTTTGCCCAAAACATTCAGTACTTC. Its protein product is CASRNPTGFAQNIQYF.

The V call is TRBV6-1, the J call TRBJ2-7; 7 bases match TRBD1. Germline-derived CDR1 and CDR2 are MNHNS and SASEGT. The V gene end was trimmed by 8 bases and the J gene end by 3 bases; junction bases not matched to a gene: 7. The CDR3 is made up of 13 amino acids. The CDR3 protein is CASGPTGNYEQYF. The CDR3, as DNA: TGTGCCAGCGGTCCGACAGGGAACTACGAGCAGTACTTC.

This clonotype showed up many times. The rearrangement joins TRBV3-1 to TRBJ2-1, with 15 positions matching TRBD2. Trimming removed 3 bases from V and 2 bases from J; junction bases left unmatched: 11. The CDR3 totals 20 residues. From germline, CDR1 is LGHDT and CDR2 YNNKEL (reference sequence). In nucleotides, the CDR3 is TGTGCCAGCAGCCATCCCCGGACTAGCGGGGGGGCGATGACCTACAATGAGCAGTTCTTC. Translating gives CASSHPRTSGGAMTYNEQFF.

The V call is TRBV9, the J call TRBJ1-2; D might be TRBD1 (6 bases). The CDR3 totals 14 residues. Between the trimmed V and J ends, which lost 2 bases and 6 bases, there was a span of 14 bases. CDR1 is SGDLS and CDR2 is YYNGEE in the germline V gene. The CDR3 is CASSVALGADGYTF. CDR3 coding DNA: TGTGCCAGCAGCGTCGCCCTGGGGGCTGATGGCTACACCTTC.

The V and J genes are TRBV12-3 or TRBV12-4 and TRBJ2-3; D is undetermined. This CDR3 has 14 residues. Trimming took 10 bases from V and 4 from J, leaving 18 bases between them. Here the CDR3 reads CATRLLEGSDTQYF. CDR3 in DNA: TGTGCCACCAGATTGCTCGAAGGTTCAGATACGCAGTATTTT.

The CDR3, as DNA: TGTGCCAGCAGCCACGAGACTAGCAGGGCAGATACGCAGTATTTT. Translating gives CASSHETSRADTQYF. V and J are TRBV7-2 and TRBJ2-3, with TRBD2 matching over 7 bases. CDR1 and CDR2 from the germline V gene are SGHTA and FQGNSA. V lost 5 bases, J lost 4 bases, and 9 bases stayed unmatched. The CDR3 extends over 15 amino acids.

This clonotype was found a few times. The rearrangement links TRBV20-1 to TRBJ2-3, with D perhaps TRBD2 (6 bases). Germline values: CDR1 DFQATT, CDR2 SNEGSKA (reference sequence). The CDR3 consists of 13 residues. Trimming shortened V by 5 bases and J by 3 bases, and 12 bases separated the two germline ends. This CDR3 reads CSAAGIATDTQYF. The DNA of the CDR3 is TGCAGTGCTGCGGGGATAGCTACAGATACGCAGTATTTT.

This clonotype turned up a few times. This sequence joins TRBV6-2 or TRBV6-3 and TRBJ2-5, with 11 bases matching TRBD2. This CDR3 has 11 residues. CDR1 and CDR2 (germline): MNHEY, SVGEGT. Trimming took 8 bases from V and 12 from J; bases not matched to a gene: 5. The CDR3 sequence: CASGQLAGEYF. The CDR3 DNA follows: TGTGCCAGCGGACAACTAGCGGGGGAGTACTTC.

Many counts were recorded for this clonotype. CDR3 residues: CAAREYNEQFF. The CDR3 nucleotides read TGTGCCGCCCGGGAGTATAATGAGCAGTTCTTC. The rearrangement uses TRBV10-3 and TRBJ2-1; weak D call: TRBD2 (6 bases). The CDR3 contains 11 residues. Trimming shortened V by 11 bases and J by 7 bases, and 12 bases separated the two germline ends. In germline, CDR1 is ENHRY, CDR2 SYGVKD.

The chain recombines TRBV20-1 with TRBJ1-2; 7 bases are shared with TRBD1. This CDR3 comprises 14 residues. With V trimmed by 0 bases and J by 2 bases, 3 bases remained unmatched. The germline CDR1 and CDR2 sequences are DFQATT and SNEGSKA (reference sequence). The CDR3 DNA is TGCAGTGCTAGAGAACAACAGGGGAACTATGGCTACACCTTC. Its protein product is CSAREQQGNYGYTF.

The chain carries TRBV7-2 and TRBJ1-3; D is possibly TRBD1 (6 bases). Deletions cut 3 bases from V and 0 bases from J, with 15 bases between. The length of the CDR3 is 17 residues. Per the germline V gene, CDR1 is SGHTA and CDR2 is FQGNSA. CDR3: CASSLRGGSSSGNTIYF. In DNA form, the CDR3 reads TGTGCCAGCAGCTTGAGGGGGGGCAGTAGCTCTGGAAACACCATATATTTT.